Below, 29 T cell receptor beta chains from the same sample are listed, as sequenced in a study of shared clonotypes between healthy human individuals. Naive CD8 cells, CD45RO-negative and positively selected for CCR7, excluded terminally differentiated effector memory CD45RA+ cells. This table comes from immunoSEQ multiplex PCR, and its TCRdb copy is limited to in-frame clones, with some not included. The table includes about 2.1 million clones, 93% detected once. Source material: naive CD8+ T cells from PBMCs. The receptors come from a man younger than 30 in good health. Some clones in this sample may be carry-over from other donors' samples.

The V call is TRBV9, the J call TRBJ2-1; D gene unclear. V was pared by 4 bases and J by 5 bases, with 7 bases between. The CDR3 totals 12 residues. Germline CDR1 SGDLS, CDR2 YYNGEE. In DNA form, the CDR3 reads TGTGCCAGCAGCATGACGGACAATGAGCAGTTCTTC. Translation gives CASSMTDNEQFF. The entire variable domain, with the rest obtained from reference TRBV9 and TRBJ2-1, is as follows: DSGVTQTPKHLITATGQRVTLRCSPRSGDLSVYWYQQSLDQGLQFLIQYYNGEERAKGNILERFSAQQFPDLHSELNLSSLELGDSALYFCASSMTDNEQFFGPGTRLTVL.

The rearrangement uses TRBV27 and TRBJ2-7; TRBD1 aligns across 8 bases. This CDR3 spans 15 amino acids. Per germline, CDR1 MNHEY and CDR2 SMNVEV (reference sequence). The V segment lost 0 bases and the J segment 2 bases; nucleotides outside the gene matches: 3. CDR3 sequence: CASSLSPDRAYEQYF. CDR3 coding DNA: TGTGCCAGCAGTTTATCCCCGGACAGGGCCTACGAGCAGTACTTC.

The chain links TRBV6-5 to TRBJ2-7; TRBD1 matches at 7 bases. The CDR3 contains 14 residues. With V trimmed by 7 bases and J by 0 bases, 6 bases remained unmatched. Germline V gene lookup returns CDR1 MNHEY and CDR2 SVGAGI. The CDR3 DNA is TGTGCCAGCACCCTAACAGGGGACTCCTACGAGCAGTACTTC. This sequence encodes CASTLTGDSYEQYF.

This chain links TRBV28 with TRBJ2-1; D gene unclear. With 4 bases removed from V and 6 bases from J, the gap between germline ends came to 7 bases. The CDR3 spans 12 residues. Looked up from germline, CDR1 is MDHEN and CDR2 is SYDVKM. CDR3 region: CASSSASNEQFF. CDR3 in DNA: TGTGCCAGCAGTTCCGCCAGCAATGAGCAGTTCTTC.

The CDR3 DNA reads as TGTGCCAGCACCGCAGGTGAAACCACCGGGGAGCTGTTTTTT. Amino acids: CASTAGETTGELFF. This rearrangement joins TRBV6-5 to TRBJ2-2; D ambiguous. Germline assignment: CDR1 MNHEY and CDR2 SVGAGI. V was cut by 7 bases and J by 4 bases, with 13 bases left in between. The CDR3 is 14 residues long.

Concerning this clone: The same CDR3 also results from other DNA sequences found in this sample. The chain recombines TRBV27 with TRBJ2-1; D is perhaps TRBD1 (6 bases). Trimming pared 5 bases from V and 7 bases from J, leaving 9 bases between. The CDR3 runs to 12 residues. Germline V gene data show CDR1 as MNHEY and CDR2 as SMNVEV (reference sequence). The CDR3 region has the DNA TGTGCCAGCAGTGTACAGGGAAATGAGCAGTTCTTC. Protein product: CASSVQGNEQFF.

The genes are TRBV4-3 and TRBJ1-1, with D uncertain. Germline values: CDR1 LGHNA, CDR2 YSLEER. The CDR3 is 16 residues long. Trimming took off 0 bases at V and 3 bases at J, with 14 bases between the two ends. The CDR3 DNA reads as TGCGCCAGCAGCCAAGATGGGATGGATAGTGACACTGAAGCTTTCTTT. Translated: CASSQDGMDSDTEAFF.

DNA of the CDR3: TGTGCCAGCCTCGAGCGGACTAGCGGGAACAATGAGCAGTTCTTC. Translation: CASLERTSGNNEQFF. The chain combines TRBV11-2 with TRBJ2-1; 12 bases match TRBD2. The CDR3 is 15 amino acids. After removal of 8 bases from V and 5 bases from J, the junction contained 7 bases not matched to a gene. The germline V gene has CDR1 SGHAT and CDR2 FQNNGV.

This clone was counted a few times. This chain links TRBV2 with TRBJ1-2, with no clear D. This CDR3 region has 14 residues. CDR1 SNHLY and CDR2 FYNNEI come from the germline V gene. V lost 2 bases, J lost 7 bases, and 14 bases lay in between. CDR3 nucleotide sequence: TGTGCCAGCAGTGAACCGGGCTCCAAGGCTGGCTACACCTTC. It specifies CASSEPGSKAGYTF. The full variable domain, rest sourced from reference TRBV2 and TRBJ1-2, is EPEVTQTPSHQVTQMGQEVILRCVPISNHLYFYWYRQILGQKVEFLVSFYNNEISEKSEIFDDQFSVERPDGSNFTLKIRSTKLEDSAMYFCASSEPGSKAGYTFGSGTRLTVV.

This clone was recorded once. This sequence joins TRBV25-1 and TRBJ1-6; D is undetermined. The V end was cut by 1 base, the J end by 7 bases, with 8 bases between. This CDR3 contains 14 residues. Looked up from germline, CDR1 is MGHDK and CDR2 is SYGVNS. The CDR3: CASSESGTNSPLHF. As DNA, the CDR3 is TGTGCCAGCAGTGAATCGGGCACCAATTCACCCCTCCACTTT. Based on the CDR3 plus reference TRBV25-1 and TRBJ1-6, the full variable domain is EADIYQTPRYLVIGTGKKITLECSQTMGHDKMYWYQQDPGMELHLIHYSYGVNSTEKGDLSSESTVSRIRTEHFPLTLESARPSHTSQYLCASSESGTNSPLHFGNGTRLTVT.

J is TRBJ2-2 and V is TRBV9; the match to TRBD2 covers 13 bases. The CDR3 consists of 17 residues. Germline lookup yields CDR1 SGDLS and CDR2 YYNGEE. The V and J ends lost 0 bases and 3 bases, in that order; junction bases with no gene match: 2. The CDR3, as DNA: TGTGCCAGCAGCGTAGGACTAGCGGGAGGTCACACCGGGGAGCTGTTTTTT. Protein: CASSVGLAGGHTGELFF.

The gene calls are TRBV6-5 and TRBJ1-2, with 9 bases aligning to TRBD1. Germline-derived CDR1 and CDR2 are MNHEY and SVGAGI. Trimming removed 7 bases from V and 8 bases from J; junction bases left unmatched: 14. This CDR3 region has 15 residues. CDR3 nucleotides: TGTGCCAGCACCAGCCGCCTCGGGACAGGGTTGGGCTACACCTTC. It translates to CASTSRLGTGLGYTF.

The chain links TRBV6-1 to TRBJ1-4; tentatively, D is TRBD1 (6 bases). The CDR3 loop spans 19 amino acids. The germline V gene encodes CDR1 MNHNS and CDR2 SASEGT. Trimming shortened V by 1 base and J by 13 bases, and 31 bases separated the two germline ends. In DNA, the CDR3 is TGTGCCAGCAGTGAAGTTCGCACGTTCCGTAACAGGGCAACTTGGGGACTGTTTTTT. Protein sequence: CASSEVRTFRNRATWGLFF.

This rearrangement joins TRBV6-4 to TRBJ1-2; no clear D gene. V lost 4 bases and J 2 bases, leaving 8 bases between the germline ends. This CDR3 is built from 13 residues. Germline CDR1 MRHNA, CDR2 SNTAGT. The CDR3 DNA is TGTGCCAGCAGTGTCGGCAGGAACTATGGCTACACCTTC. This translates into CASSVGRNYGYTF.

The gene calls are TRBV9 and TRBJ1-1; the D gene is possibly TRBD1 (6 bases). Germline V gene data show CDR1 as SGDLS and CDR2 as YYNGEE. CDR3 length: 14 amino acids. Trimming removed 7 bases at V and 1 base at J, with 14 bases between. Here the CDR3 reads CASGLGTSNTEAFF. DNA of the CDR3: TGTGCCAGCGGGCTGGGGACATCGAACACTGAAGCTTTCTTT. Looking up the rest from reference TRBV9 and TRBJ1-1 gives the full variable domain: DSGVTQTPKHLITATGQRVTLRCSPRSGDLSVYWYQQSLDQGLQFLIQYYNGEERAKGNILERFSAQQFPDLHSELNLSSLELGDSALYFCASGLGTSNTEAFFGQGTRLTVV.

V is TRBV2 and J is TRBJ1-1; D remains ambiguous. This CDR3 contains 12 residues. V dropped 6 bases and J dropped 2 bases, with 7 bases sitting between them. Germline lookup yields CDR1 SNHLY and CDR2 FYNNEI. The CDR3 sequence: CASSYGNTEAFF. CDR3 nucleotide sequence: TGTGCCAGCAGCTACGGAAACACTGAAGCTTTCTTT.

This clone occurred once. The chain combines TRBV15 with TRBJ1-2; D possibly corresponds to TRBD1 (5 bases). Trimming left V 4 bases short and J 8 bases short, with 14 bases between. The germline gives CDR1 LNHNV, CDR2 YYDKDF (reference sequence). This CDR3 comprises 13 residues. CDR3 in DNA: TGTGCCACCAGCACGCGGGACTTGGGGGGCTACACCTTC. Residues: CATSTRDLGGYTF.

This clone was counted a few times. The chain recombines TRBV6-4 with TRBJ1-4, with D unclear. The V end was cut by 7 bases, the J end by 14 bases, with 20 bases between. This CDR3 comprises 13 residues. Germline lookup yields CDR1 MRHNA and CDR2 SNTAGT. Here the CDR3 DNA reads TGTGCCAGCAATTCAGGCCTCGGGATTGGGCTGTTTTTT. Translating gives CASNSGLGIGLFF.

V and J are TRBV5-6 and TRBJ2-7, with 7 bases lining up with TRBD1. V shed 2 bases and J 3 bases; nucleotides not matched to a gene: 5. This CDR3 contains 14 residues. Germline loops: CDR1 SGHDT, CDR2 YYEEEE. For the CDR3, the DNA is TGTGCCAGCAGCTTACCGAGGGACAGCTACGAGCAGTACTTC. Protein sequence: CASSLPRDSYEQYF.

The genes are TRBV11-2 and TRBJ2-3; D is perhaps TRBD1 (6 bases). CDR1 SGHAT and CDR2 FQNNGV come from the germline V gene. V gave up 7 bases and J gave up 6 bases, with 14 bases separating them. The CDR3 is 13 amino acids. The CDR3 reads CASMARGFDTQYF. In DNA, the CDR3 is TGTGCCAGCATGGCCAGGGGTTTCGATACGCAGTATTTT. The entire variable domain, with the rest obtained from reference TRBV11-2 and TRBJ2-3, is as follows: EAGVAQSPRYKIIEKRQSVAFWCNPISGHATLYWYQQILGQGPKLLIQFQNNGVVDDSQLPKDRFSAERLKGVDSTLKIQPAKLEDSAVYLCASMARGFDTQYFGPGTRLTVL.

The chain has TRBV7-9 and TRBJ2-2; D is perhaps TRBD1 or TRBD2 (5 bases each). Trimming took off 9 bases at V and 0 bases at J, with 11 bases between the two ends. The CDR3 is made up of 14 amino acids. Germline V gene lookup returns CDR1 SEHNR and CDR2 FQNEAQ (reference sequence). The CDR3 DNA reads as TGTGCCAGTTACTGGGGACCGAACACCGGGGAGCTGTTTTTT. Amino acids: CASYWGPNTGELFF.

The V and J genes are TRBV15 and TRBJ2-3; D tentatively reads TRBD1 or TRBD2 (5 bases each). Germline CDR1 and CDR2: LNHNV and YYDKDF (reference sequence). The V end was cut by 7 bases, the J end by 4 bases, with 18 bases between. The CDR3 extends over 15 amino acids. CDR3 nucleotide sequence: TGTGCCACCAAAAATGAGGGGTTTACGTCAGATACGCAGTATTTT. It is translated as CATKNEGFTSDTQYF.

This clone was seen a few times. This clone may be a read error of a much larger clone one base away. The sample carries other DNA sequences with the same CDR3. The J gene is TRBJ1-1, the V gene TRBV9, with D possibly being TRBD1 (5 bases). Trimming took 0 bases from V and 3 from J, leaving 6 bases between them. The CDR3 sequence is 13 residues long. The germline gives CDR1 SGDLS, CDR2 YYNGEE. The CDR3 nucleotides read TGTGCCAGCAGCGTAGGGGGGTACACTGAAGCTTTCTTT. Residues: CASSVGGYTEAFF.

This chain connects TRBV6-6 to TRBJ2-1; D is unclear. The V end lost 3 bases, the J end lost 12 bases, and 12 bases lay between the germline ends. The CDR3 extends over 12 amino acids. Germline CDR1 MNHNY, CDR2 SVGAGI (reference sequence). The DNA of the CDR3 is TGTGCCAGCAGTTATCTTTATGATTGGCAGTTCTTC. This encodes CASSYLYDWQFF.

The chain links TRBV30 to TRBJ2-5; the match to TRBD2 covers 11 bases. This CDR3 is built from 14 residues. Germline loops: CDR1 GTSNPN, CDR2 SVGIG (reference sequence). V trimming: 3 bases; J trimming: 5 bases; junction bases outside the gene matches: 5. CDR3 sequence (DNA): TGTGCCTGGAGCGAACTAGCGGGAGTGGAGACCCAGTACTTC. It specifies CAWSELAGVETQYF.

The genes are TRBV11-3 and TRBJ2-1; D remains unclear. The germline V and J ends were trimmed by 3 bases and 6 bases, with 12 bases remaining between them. Germline-derived CDR1 and CDR2 are SGHNT and YENEEA. The CDR3 extends over 14 amino acids. CDR3 DNA sequence: TGTGCCAGCAGCTTCGGGCTGGAAGGCAATGAGCAGTTCTTC. This translates into CASSFGLEGNEQFF. Looking up the rest from reference TRBV11-3 and TRBJ2-1 gives the full variable domain: EAGVVQSPRYKIIEKKQPVAFWCNPISGHNTLYWYLQNLGQGPELLIRYENEEAVDDSQLPKDRFSAERLKGVDSTLKIQPAELGDSAVYLCASSFGLEGNEQFFGPGTRLTVL.

This sequence joins TRBV4-3 and TRBJ2-7; D call uncertain. V gave up 0 bases and J gave up 3 bases, with 9 bases separating them. Germline values: CDR1 LGHNA, CDR2 YSLEER. The CDR3 has 14 residues. The CDR3 bases are TGCGCCAGCAGCCAAGATCGTCTAGTCTACGAGCAGTACTTC. Its protein product is CASSQDRLVYEQYF.

A single count supports this clone. The sample has other DNA sequences that encode this CDR3 too. The V call is TRBV11-2, the J call TRBJ2-1; D is unclear. The CDR3 has 11 residues. Germline lookup yields CDR1 SGHAT and CDR2 FQNNGV. Trimming took off 5 bases at V and 6 bases at J, with 5 bases between the two ends. CDR3 DNA sequence: TGTGCCAGCAGCCCTTCCAATGAGCAGTTCTTC. It translates to CASSPSNEQFF. Based on the CDR3 plus reference TRBV11-2 and TRBJ2-1, the full variable domain is EAGVAQSPRYKIIEKRQSVAFWCNPISGHATLYWYQQILGQGPKLLIQFQNNGVVDDSQLPKDRFSAERLKGVDSTLKIQPAKLEDSAVYLCASSPSNEQFFGPGTRLTVL.

V is TRBV12-5 and J is TRBJ1-2; D is unresolved. CDR3 length: 12 residues. Germline V gene lookup returns CDR1 LGHNT and CDR2 FRNRAP. The V end lost 1 base, the J end lost 7 bases, and 7 bases lay between the germline ends. The CDR3 reads CASGLAATGYTF. DNA of the CDR3: TGTGCTAGTGGTTTGGCCGCGACTGGCTACACCTTC.